These 20 T cell receptor beta chains share one sample of origin, sequenced in a study of blood T cell repertoires in COVID-19. TCRdb keeps only in-frame clones here, not all; method: immunoSEQ multiplex PCR. The profile covers about 180,000 clones, with approximately 88% appearing a single time and over 6.5% taken by the ten largest. Sequencing was done on a sample of peripheral blood. All receptors derive from a middle-aged woman with COVID-19, enrolled during active disease.

The chain combines TRBV28 with TRBJ2-7, with 9 bases fitting TRBD1. The CDR3 runs to 15 residues. Per the germline V gene, CDR1 is MDHEN and CDR2 is SYDVKM. The junction had 11 bases not matched to a gene; V was cut back by 6 bases and J by 5 bases. The CDR3 DNA reads as TGTGCCAGCAGATCAGGGACAGGGTTTTGGAACGAGCAGTACTTC. Translated: CASRSGTGFWNEQYF.

The CDR3 sequence: CASTMTPASGNTIYF. The CDR3 DNA sequence: TGTGCCAGCACCATGACACCTGCCTCTGGAAACACCATATATTTT. The J gene is TRBJ1-3, the V gene TRBV5-5; D call uncertain. Germline assignment: CDR1 SGHKS and CDR2 YYEKEE (reference sequence). The CDR3 has 15 amino acids. Trimming took 6 bases from V and 0 from J, leaving 13 bases between them.

CDR3: CASSPTDRSPYEQYF. Here the CDR3 DNA reads TGTGCCAGCAGCCCTACCGACAGGTCCCCCTACGAGCAGTACTTC. The chain carries TRBV13 and TRBJ2-7; D is perhaps TRBD1 (6 bases). V lost 5 bases and J 2 bases, leaving 16 bases between the germline ends. Germline V gene data show CDR1 as PRHDT and CDR2 as FYEKMQ (reference sequence). The CDR3 runs 15 residues.

This chain joins TRBV7-9 and TRBJ1-4; 8 bases agree with TRBD1. CDR1 is SEHNR, CDR2 FQNEAQ, per germline (reference sequence). V trimming: 3 bases; J trimming: 5 bases; junction bases outside the gene matches: 17. The CDR3 is 19 residues long. The DNA of the CDR3 is TGTGCCAGCAGCTTGAGACAGGGGTCGGGCTTTTGGGCCAATGAAAAACTGTTTTTT. The encoded protein is CASSLRQGSGFWANEKLFF.

This chain uses TRBV5-1 with TRBJ2-7, with 9 bases aligning to TRBD1. After removal of 1 base from V and 5 bases from J, the junction contained 7 bases not matched to a gene. Germline loops: CDR1 SGHRS, CDR2 YFSETQ. The CDR3 length is 15 residues. CDR3 DNA: TGCGCCAGCAGCTTGCCCTCGGGACAGGGCAACGAGCAGTACTTC. Its protein product is CASSLPSGQGNEQYF. The full variable domain, completed using reference TRBV5-1 and TRBJ2-7, is KAGVTQTPRYLIKTRGQQVTLSCSPISGHRSVSWYQQTPGQGLQFLFEYFSETQRNKGNFPGRFSGRQFSNSRSEMNVSTLELGDSALYLCASSLPSGQGNEQYFGPGTRLTVT.

V gene TRBV6-5 combines with J gene TRBJ1-2, with D maybe TRBD1 (6 bases). The CDR3 length is 13 residues. CDR1 is MNHEY, CDR2 SVGAGI, per germline. V was cut by 0 bases and J by 8 bases, with 10 bases left in between. The DNA of the CDR3 is TGTGCCAGCAGTTACTCCGGGGGGGGCGGCTACACCTTC. It codes for CASSYSGGGGYTF.

The chain carries TRBV11-2 and TRBJ1-1, with unresolved D. The V gene lost 3 bases and the J gene lost 1 base, with 9 bases spanning the gap. This CDR3 is built from 14 residues. Germline CDR1 reads SGHAT; CDR2 reads FQNNGV. This CDR3 is CASSFWRRNTEAFF. CDR3 DNA sequence: TGTGCCAGCAGCTTTTGGCGGAGGAACACTGAAGCTTTCTTT.

The chain is built from TRBV19 and TRBJ1-2; no clear D gene. V dropped 5 bases and J dropped 2 bases, with 9 bases sitting between them. This CDR3 spans 13 amino acids. Germline CDR1 is LNHDA and CDR2 is SQIVND (reference sequence). CDR3 DNA sequence: TGTGCCAGTAGTCGCCTAGGAAACTATGGCTACACCTTC. Its protein is CASSRLGNYGYTF.

The chain recombines TRBV4-1 with TRBJ1-1; D gene unclear. The length of the CDR3 is 16 residues. Trimming cost V 0 bases and J 0 bases, with 11 bases left between them. Germline CDR1 and CDR2: MGHRA and YSYEKL. CDR3 sequence reads: CASSQDSELLNTEAFF. In DNA, the CDR3 is TGCGCCAGCAGCCAAGATTCGGAGCTATTGAACACTGAAGCTTTCTTT.

The chain employs TRBV6-5 and TRBJ2-3; TRBD2 aligns across 9 bases. Germline assignment: CDR1 MNHEY and CDR2 SVGAGI. The CDR3 is 14 residues long. Unmatched junction bases numbered 4, after V lost 6 bases and J lost 3 bases. The CDR3 DNA is TGTGCCAGCAGGGGCGGGGGGGAGACAGATACGCAGTATTTT. Its translation: CASRGGGETDTQYF.

The chain joins TRBV11-2 to TRBJ1-2; 7 bases fit TRBD1. Trimming removed 4 bases from V and 4 bases from J; junction bases left unmatched: 6. The CDR3 has 14 residues. Germline CDR1 reads SGHAT; CDR2 reads FQNNGV. The CDR3 loop is CASSSTGLGYGYTF. The CDR3, as DNA: TGTGCCAGCAGCTCGACAGGGTTGGGCTATGGCTACACCTTC. The full variable domain, completed using reference TRBV11-2 and TRBJ1-2, is EAGVAQSPRYKIIEKRQSVAFWCNPISGHATLYWYQQILGQGPKLLIQFQNNGVVDDSQLPKDRFSAERLKGVDSTLKIQPAKLEDSAVYLCASSSTGLGYGYTFGSGTRLTVV.

The rearrangement links TRBV28 to TRBJ2-1; 10 positions agree with TRBD2. Germline V gene lookup returns CDR1 MDHEN and CDR2 SYDVKM. The CDR3 is 16 residues long. The J segment lost 7 bases and the V segment lost 0 bases, leaving 6 bases of the junction unmatched. In nucleotides, the CDR3 is TGTGCCAGCAGTTTATGGCTAGCGGGAGAGGGGAATGAGCAGTTCTTC. This translates into CASSLWLAGEGNEQFF.

V gene TRBV15 combines with J gene TRBJ1-5; TRBD1 matches 8 bases. Germline trimming cut 6 bases from V and 4 bases from J; bases unmatched to any gene: 5. The CDR3 spans 14 residues. Germline loops: CDR1 LNHNV, CDR2 YYDKDF (reference sequence). CDR3 amino acids: CATRGQGWNQPQHF. CDR3 coding DNA: TGTGCCACCAGAGGACAGGGTTGGAATCAGCCCCAGCATTTT.

J is TRBJ1-1 and V is TRBV7-6, with 7 nucleotides matching TRBD1. The CDR3 is 14 amino acids. V shed 0 bases and J 4 bases; nucleotides not matched to a gene: 2. CDR1 is SGHVS and CDR2 is FNYEAQ in the germline V gene. CDR3 coding DNA: TGTGCCAGCAGCTTAGCCGGACAGGCCACTGAAGCTTTCTTT. Amino acid sequence: CASSLAGQATEAFF.

The rearrangement links TRBV27 to TRBJ1-6, with D possibly TRBD1 on 5 matching bases. This CDR3 has 14 residues. The germline gives CDR1 MNHEY, CDR2 SMNVEV (reference sequence). Trimming stripped 3 bases from V and 9 bases from J, with 12 bases between. This CDR3 reads CASSLGGRSSPLHF. The CDR3 bases are TGTGCCAGCAGTTTGGGGGGTCGGAGTTCACCCCTCCACTTT.

The chain combines TRBV11-2 with TRBJ1-1, with TRBD1 matching over 9 bases. Trimming cost V 1 base and J 6 bases; bases outside gene matches: 6. The CDR3 consists of 15 residues. Germline V gene sequence: CDR1 SGHAT, CDR2 FQNNGV. The chain's CDR3 is CASSLGGTGRAEAFF. The CDR3 DNA is TGTGCCAGCAGCTTAGGGGGGACAGGGCGGGCTGAAGCTTTCTTT.

In this sample, this clone turned up a few times. V usage is TRBV27 and J usage is TRBJ1-6, with 9 bases lining up with TRBD1. This CDR3 has 15 residues. Germline V gives CDR1 MNHEY, CDR2 SMNVEV (reference sequence). V lost 5 bases, J lost 7 bases, and 6 bases stayed unmatched. CDR3 sequence reads: CASSTLTGGNSPLHF. In nucleotides, the CDR3 is TGTGCCAGCAGTACTCTGACAGGGGGGAATTCACCCCTCCACTTT.

The rearrangement uses TRBV7-2 and TRBJ1-6; D perhaps matches TRBD1 (5 bases). This CDR3 has 16 residues. Between the trimmed V and J ends, which lost 5 bases and 0 bases, there was a span of 11 bases. Germline V gives CDR1 SGHTA, CDR2 FQGNSA. DNA of the CDR3: TGTGCCAGCAGCGAGCGACAGAGCTCCTATAATTCACCCCTCCACTTT. It yields the protein CASSERQSSYNSPLHF.

To note about this clone: At the DNA level, this CDR3 is encoded by other sequences in the same sample as well. The chain combines TRBV7-3 with TRBJ1-1; maybe TRBD1 (5 bases). Germline loops: CDR1 SGHTA, CDR2 FQGTGA. This CDR3 contains 13 residues. The V end lost 6 bases, the J end lost 1 base, and 9 bases lay between the germline ends. CDR3: CASRQGENTEAFF. CDR3 sequence (DNA): TGTGCCAGCAGGCAAGGGGAGAACACTGAAGCTTTCTTT.

The chain is built from TRBV19 and TRBJ2-1; D is unclear. This CDR3 has 13 amino acids. V was trimmed by 3 bases and J by 5 bases, leaving 8 bases between them. Looked up from germline, CDR1 is LNHDA and CDR2 is SQIVND (reference sequence). Here the CDR3 DNA reads TGTGCCAGTAGTATTTGGCAGAACAATGAGCAGTTCTTC. It translates to CASSIWQNNEQFF.